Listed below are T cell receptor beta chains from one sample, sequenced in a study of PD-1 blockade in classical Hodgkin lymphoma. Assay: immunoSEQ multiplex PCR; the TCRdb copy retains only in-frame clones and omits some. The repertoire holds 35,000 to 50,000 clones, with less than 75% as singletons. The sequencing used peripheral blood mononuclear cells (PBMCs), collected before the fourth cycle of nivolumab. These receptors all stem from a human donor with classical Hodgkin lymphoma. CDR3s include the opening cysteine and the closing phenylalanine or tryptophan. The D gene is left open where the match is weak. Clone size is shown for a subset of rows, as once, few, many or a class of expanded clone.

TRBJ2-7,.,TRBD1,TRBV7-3,TGTGCCAGCAGCTTAGCAGGGGGATACGAGCAGTACTTC,CASSLAGGYEQYF
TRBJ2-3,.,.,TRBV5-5,TGTGCCAGCTCCACTCCGGGACAATGGGCAGATACGCAGTATTTT,CASSTPGQWADTQYF
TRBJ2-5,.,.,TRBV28,TGTGCCAGCAGTTTAGGGGGCCCGGGGAGTAGAGGGGAGACCCAGTACTTC,CASSLGGPGSRGETQYF
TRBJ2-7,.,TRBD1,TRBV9,TGTGCCAGCAGCGTAGACGGACAGGGGATCTACGAGCAGTACTTC,CASSVDGQGIYEQYF
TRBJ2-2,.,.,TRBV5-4,TGTGCCAGCAGCTCGGACAGTTGGGGGACCGGGGAGCTGTTTTTT,CASSSDSWGTGELFF
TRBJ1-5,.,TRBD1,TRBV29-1,TGCAGCGTTGAAGGGGGGACAGACAATCAGCCCCAGCATTTT,CSVEGGTDNQPQHF
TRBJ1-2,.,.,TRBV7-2,TGTGCCAGCAGCCTCCCCGGACAGTTTCTACTTCTCTATGGCTACACCTTC,CASSLPGQFLLLYGYTF
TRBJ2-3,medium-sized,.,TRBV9,TGTGCCAGCAGCACACGGACGGATTACACAGATACGCAGTATTTT,CASSTRTDYTDTQYF
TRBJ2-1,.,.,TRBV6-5,TGTGCCAGCAGTTACCCCGGGGACAATGAGCAGTTCTTC,CASSYPGDNEQFF
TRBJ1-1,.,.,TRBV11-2,TGTGCCAGCAGCTTATTTGAGAACACTGAAGCTTTCTTT,CASSLFENTEAFF
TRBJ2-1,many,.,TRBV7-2,TGTGCCAGCAGCTTAGCGGACTCGGTAGGTGTTGAGCAGTTCTTC,CASSLADSVGVEQFF
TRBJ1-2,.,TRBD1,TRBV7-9,TGTGCCAGCAGCGAGATGATGGGACAGCTTAACTATGGCTACACCTTC,CASSEMMGQLNYGYTF
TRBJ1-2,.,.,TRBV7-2,TGTGCCAGCAGCCCGTTCCCCCGCGGACTTTCTAACTATGGCTACACCTTC,CASSPFPRGLSNYGYTF
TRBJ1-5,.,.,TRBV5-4,TGTGCCAGCAGCTTGGGTCAGTCGAATCAGCCCCAGCATTTT,CASSLGQSNQPQHF
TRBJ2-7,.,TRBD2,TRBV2,TGTGCCAGCAGTTCCCCGAGACTAGCGCGCGAGCAGTACTTC,CASSSPRLAREQYF
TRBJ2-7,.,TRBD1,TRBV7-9,TGTGCCAGCAGCCAATGGGACAGGGGCTCCTACGAGCAGTACTTC,CASSQWDRGSYEQYF
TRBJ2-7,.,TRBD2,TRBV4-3,TGCGCCAGCAGCCAAGAACTGGGACTAGCGAGCTACGAGCAGTACTTC,CASSQELGLASYEQYF
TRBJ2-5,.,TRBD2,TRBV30,TGTGCCTGGAATGGGTACGCGGGAGGAGGAGACCAGTACTTC,CAWNGYAGGGDQYF
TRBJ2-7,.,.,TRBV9,TGTGCCAGCAGCGTAGAGCTCGGGACCCCGAAATCAGTGGCCGAGCAGTACTTC,CASSVELGTPKSVAEQYF
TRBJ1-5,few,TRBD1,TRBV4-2,TGTGCCAGCAGCCAAGAGTGGGCAGGGGGTCAGCCCCAGCATTTT,CASSQEWAGGQPQHF
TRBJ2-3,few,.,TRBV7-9,TGTGCCAGCAGCTTAAGTCTCAGGGGAGGCACAGATACGCAGTATTTT,CASSLSLRGGTDTQYF
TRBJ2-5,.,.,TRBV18,TGTGCCAGCTCACCCGGCCCCGGAGAGACCCAGTACTTC,CASSPGPGETQYF
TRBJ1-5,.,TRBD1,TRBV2,TGTGCCAGCAATGCCGCAGGGGGCGCGGAAGTCCTGGATCAGCCCCAGCATTTT,CASNAAGGAEVLDQPQHF
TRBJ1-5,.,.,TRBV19,TGTGCCAGTACCAAAACAGGTACAGTGGGAGATCAGCCCCAGCATTTT,CASTKTGTVGDQPQHF